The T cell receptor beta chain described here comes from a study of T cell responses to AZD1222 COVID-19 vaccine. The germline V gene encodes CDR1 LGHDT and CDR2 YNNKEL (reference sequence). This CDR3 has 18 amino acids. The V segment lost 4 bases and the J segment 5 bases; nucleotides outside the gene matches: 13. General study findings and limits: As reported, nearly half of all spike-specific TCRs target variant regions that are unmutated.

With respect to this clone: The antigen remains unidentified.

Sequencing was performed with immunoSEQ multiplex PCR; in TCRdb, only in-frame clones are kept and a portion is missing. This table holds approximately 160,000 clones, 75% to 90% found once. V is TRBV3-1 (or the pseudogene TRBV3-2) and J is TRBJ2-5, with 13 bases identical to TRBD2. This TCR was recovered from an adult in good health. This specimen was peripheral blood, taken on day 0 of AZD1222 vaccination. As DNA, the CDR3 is TGTGCCAGCAGCCCGTACCGCGGACTAGCGGGAGTTAGGGAGACCCAGTACTTC. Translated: CASSPYRGLAGVRETQYF.